Shown below are 20 T cell receptor beta chains from a single sample sequenced in a study of T-cell memory formation after mild COVID-19. TCRdb passed the 5' RACE reads through MiXCR, listing each CDR3 protein once. The data show 470,000 or so distinct CDR3 sequences, 15% to 20% seen once. The sequencing input was PBMCs or a T cell subset sorted from them (not recorded which). The source of these receptors is an adult woman who had mild COVID-19 (a few samples of this study predate the infection). Cell type and time point are not known.

This clonotype was seen more than once but under ten times. This rearrangement joins TRBV6-2 or TRBV6-3 to TRBJ2-5; D may correspond to TRBD1 or TRBD2 (5 bases each). Trimming cost V 6 bases and J 5 bases, with 10 bases left between them. The CDR3 loop spans 12 amino acids. CDR1 is MNHEY and CDR2 is SVGEGT in the germline V gene. The CDR3 protein is CASRGRSETQYF. The CDR3 nucleotides are TGTGCCAGCAGGGGACGTAGTGAGACCCAGTACTTC.

In its sample, this clonotype was seen a few times. The chain is built from TRBV7-2 and TRBJ1-1, with a tentative D call TRBD1 (6 bases). Germline V gene sequence: CDR1 SGHTA, CDR2 FQGNSA. V was shortened by 3 bases and J by 5 bases, with 22 bases between the two germline ends. The CDR3 is made up of 17 amino acids. CDR3 sequence reads: CASSFTGYLAGGTEAFF. CDR3 nucleotides: TGTGCCAGCAGCTTCACAGGGTATTTGGCCGGTGGGACTGAAGCTTTCTTT.

Ten or more counts support this clonotype. The chain employs TRBV6-5 and TRBJ2-2; D is undetermined. The CDR3 is 16 amino acids. CDR1 is MNHEY, CDR2 SVGAGI, per germline. V was trimmed by 6 bases and J by 0 bases, leaving 14 bases between them. CDR3 sequence reads: CASSLDGPTNTGELFF. CDR3 bases: TGTGCCAGCAGCCTAGACGGTCCTACGAACACCGGGGAGCTGTTTTTT.

The V and J genes are TRBV29-1 and TRBJ2-5; 13 bases map to TRBD2. Trimming removed 7 bases from V and 5 bases from J; junction bases left unmatched: 4. The CDR3 extends over 13 amino acids. Germline V gives CDR1 SQVTM, CDR2 ANQGSEA. As DNA, the CDR3 is TGCAGCGAAACTAGCGGGGGGGCGGAGACCCAGTACTTC. Protein: CSETSGGAETQYF. The full variable domain, in which reference TRBV29-1 and TRBJ2-5 provide the parts outside the CDR3, is SAVISQKPSRDICQRGTSLTIQCQVDSQVTMMFWYRQQPGQSLTLIATANQGSEATYESGFVIDKFPISRPNLTFSTLTVSNMSPEDSSIYLCSETSGGAETQYFGPGTRLLVL.

A few counts support this clonotype. The rearrangement uses TRBV5-1 and TRBJ2-7; D remains unclear. The ends were cut back, 0 bases at V and 0 bases at J, with 10 bases in the middle. Germline values: CDR1 SGHRS, CDR2 YFSETQ. The CDR3 is 15 amino acids. The CDR3 bases are TGCGCCAGCAGCTTGGAGCACATAGCCTCCTACGAGCAGTACTTC. Its translation: CASSLEHIASYEQYF.

This clonotype showed up just a few times. The V call is TRBV4-1, the J call TRBJ2-7; D perhaps matches TRBD2 (5 bases). Germline assignment: CDR1 MGHRA and CDR2 YSYEKL. The germline V and J ends were trimmed by 5 bases and 0 bases, with 17 bases remaining between them. The CDR3 is made up of 16 amino acids. CDR3 region: CASSIASGSSSYEQYF. CDR3 in DNA: TGCGCCAGCAGCATAGCATCGGGATCAAGCTCCTACGAGCAGTACTTC.

The chain employs TRBV4-1 and TRBJ2-5; 13 positions match TRBD2. Trimming took 5 bases from V and 4 from J; bases not matched to a gene: 4. The CDR3 runs 15 residues. In germline, CDR1 is MGHRA, CDR2 YSYEKL. The CDR3 sequence: CASSYRLAGGETQYF. CDR3 in DNA: TGCGCCAGCAGCTACAGACTAGCGGGGGGAGAGACCCAGTACTTC.

The chain uses TRBV29-1 and TRBJ2-5; TRBD2 agrees at 7 bases. The length of the CDR3 is 15 residues. V lost 5 bases and J lost 7; bases outside the gene matches: 16. Germline V gene data show CDR1 as SQVTM and CDR2 as ANQGSEA. The CDR3 sequence is CSVTPSGGGRGTQYF. CDR3 bases: TGCAGCGTTACGCCGTCGGGGGGTGGTAGGGGGACCCAGTACTTC. Combining the CDR3 with reference TRBV29-1 and TRBJ2-5 gives the whole variable domain SAVISQKPSRDICQRGTSLTIQCQVDSQVTMMFWYRQQPGQSLTLIATANQGSEATYESGFVIDKFPISRPNLTFSTLTVSNMSPEDSSIYLCSVTPSGGGRGTQYFGPGTRLLVL.

The chain recombines TRBV6-1 with TRBJ2-3; D remains unclear. Germline loops: CDR1 MNHNS, CDR2 SASEGT. This CDR3 spans 13 amino acids. Trimming took 8 bases from V and 0 from J, leaving 9 bases between them. CDR3 loop: CASVFSSTDTQYF. In DNA, the CDR3 is TGTGCCAGCGTCTTCAGTAGCACAGATACGCAGTATTTT.

The chain couples TRBV7-9 to TRBJ1-1; 8 bases are a match to TRBD1. The CDR3 is 16 residues long. From germline, CDR1 is SEHNR and CDR2 FQNEAQ (reference sequence). V lost 5 bases to trimming and J lost 4 bases; unmatched junction nucleotides: 12. The CDR3 nucleotides are TGTGCCAGCAGCCCTAACCCGGGACAGGTTATCACTGAAGCTTTCTTT. It encodes CASSPNPGQVITEAFF.

The chain uses TRBV5-5 and TRBJ1-5; no firm D call. Germline values: CDR1 SGHKS, CDR2 YYEKEE (reference sequence). This CDR3 comprises 17 residues. Deletions cut 0 bases from V and 2 bases from J, with 15 bases between. The CDR3 spells CASSLAPGSGGNQPQHF. The CDR3 DNA is TGTGCCAGCAGCTTGGCCCCCGGATCGGGCGGCAATCAGCCCCAGCATTTT.

The chain carries TRBV20-1 and TRBJ2-6, with a possible D match to TRBD1 (7 bases). Trimming pared 4 bases from V and 2 bases from J, leaving 12 bases between. Germline CDR1 DFQATT, CDR2 SNEGSKA (reference sequence). This CDR3 has 15 amino acids. The CDR3 spells CSANRGLAGANVLTF. The CDR3 coding sequence is TGCAGTGCTAACAGGGGACTGGCTGGGGCCAACGTCCTGACTTTC.

V is TRBV29-1 and J is TRBJ1-1; D possibly corresponds to TRBD1 (6 bases). Trimming took off 2 bases at V and 0 bases at J, with 13 bases between the two ends. The germline V gene encodes CDR1 SQVTM and CDR2 ANQGSEA. CDR3 length: 15 residues. CDR3 region: CSVELVGTLNTEAFF. The CDR3 bases are TGCAGCGTTGAATTAGTTGGGACATTGAACACTGAAGCTTTCTTT.

Many counts were recorded for this clonotype. The V gene is TRBV10-3, the J gene TRBJ2-1, with 7 positions matching TRBD2. The CDR3 is made up of 13 amino acids. Germline-derived CDR1 and CDR2 are ENHRY and SYGVKD. Trimming cost V 7 bases and J 8 bases; bases outside gene matches: 8. The CDR3 reads CAITASGKDEQFF. As DNA, the CDR3 is TGTGCCATCACCGCAAGCGGGAAGGATGAGCAGTTCTTC.

This clonotype was counted between two and nine times. The chain is built from TRBV13 and TRBJ2-5; either TRBD1 or TRBD2 may fit D (5 bases each). Between the trimmed V and J ends, which lost 5 bases and 1 base, there was a span of 14 bases. The CDR3 sequence is 15 residues long. Germline CDR1 PRHDT, CDR2 FYEKMQ (reference sequence). The CDR3 is CASSAGTSFQETQYF. CDR3 DNA sequence: TGTGCCAGCAGCGCTGGGACGTCCTTCCAAGAGACCCAGTACTTC.

V and J are TRBV6-5 and TRBJ2-7; 7 bases agree with TRBD2. Looked up from germline, CDR1 is MNHEY and CDR2 is SVGAGI. CDR3 length: 14 amino acids. The J segment lost 4 bases and the V segment lost 6 bases, leaving 9 bases of the junction unmatched. The CDR3 here is CASSHGTNVYEQYF. Here the CDR3 DNA reads TGTGCCAGCAGCCACGGGACTAACGTTTACGAGCAGTACTTC.

The chain uses TRBV6-6 and TRBJ1-1; possible D gene TRBD1, 6 bases. The CDR3 is 16 amino acids. Germline CDR1 MNHNY, CDR2 SVGAGI (reference sequence). V lost 6 bases and J 2 bases, leaving 19 bases between the germline ends. Here the CDR3 DNA reads TGTGCCAGCAGGTCCCTCCTTTGGGGGGCCAACACTGAAGCTTTCTTT. Translating it yields CASRSLLWGANTEAFF.

The chain has TRBV4-1 and TRBJ2-3; no clear D gene. The V end was cut by 0 bases, the J end by 3 bases, with 7 bases between. The germline CDR1 and CDR2 sequences are MGHRA and YSYEKL. This CDR3 has 14 residues. CDR3 in amino acids: CASSQDSRTDTQYF. The CDR3 region has the DNA TGCGCCAGCAGCCAAGATAGCAGGACAGATACGCAGTATTTT.

This clonotype has at least ten counts. The gene calls are TRBV5-5 and TRBJ2-7, with D perhaps matching TRBD1 or TRBD2 (5 bases each). This CDR3 has 16 residues. CDR1 is SGHKS, CDR2 YYEKEE, per germline (reference sequence). V lost 4 bases and J lost 4, with 21 bases in between. The CDR3 reads CASSRGPGPVTYEQYF. DNA of the CDR3: TGTGCCAGCAGCCGTGGACCGGGGCCTGTAACTTACGAGCAGTACTTC. The full variable domain, with the rest looked up from reference TRBV5-5 and TRBJ2-7, is DAGVTQSPTHLIKTRGQQVTLRCSPISGHKSVSWYQQVLGQGPQFIFQYYEKEERGRGNFPDRFSARQFPNYSSELNVNALLLGDSALYLCASSRGPGPVTYEQYFGPGTRLTVT.

V usage is TRBV5-6 and J usage is TRBJ1-1, with 10 bases that match TRBD1. The V gene end was trimmed by 6 bases and the J gene end by 5 bases; junction bases not matched to a gene: 13. The CDR3 consists of 16 residues. The V gene's germline CDR1 is SGHDT and CDR2 YYEEEE. In DNA, the CDR3 is TGTGCCAGCATTCCGGGACAGGGGCGTTTAGGGACTGAAGCTTTCTTT. Its protein product is CASIPGQGRLGTEAFF.